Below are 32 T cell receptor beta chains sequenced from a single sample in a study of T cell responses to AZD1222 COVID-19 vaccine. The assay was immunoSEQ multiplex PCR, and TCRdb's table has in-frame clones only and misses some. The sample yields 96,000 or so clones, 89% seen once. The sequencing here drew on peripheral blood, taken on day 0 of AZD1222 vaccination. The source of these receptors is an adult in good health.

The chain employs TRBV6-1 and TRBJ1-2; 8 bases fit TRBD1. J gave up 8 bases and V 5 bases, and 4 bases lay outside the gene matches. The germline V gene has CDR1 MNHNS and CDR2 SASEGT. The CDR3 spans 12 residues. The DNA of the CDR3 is TGTGCCAGCAGTTCCGGACAGGGCGGCTACACCTTC. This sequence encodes CASSSGQGGYTF.

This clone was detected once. CDR3 region: CASSVRGPSTDTQYF. The CDR3 region has the DNA TGTGCCAGCAGCGTAAGGGGGCCTAGCACAGATACGCAGTATTTT. The rearrangement joins TRBV9 to TRBJ2-3, with 7 bases aligning to TRBD1. The V segment lost 1 base and the J segment 0 bases; nucleotides outside the gene matches: 2. CDR1 is SGDLS and CDR2 is YYNGEE in the germline V gene. The CDR3 is made up of 15 amino acids.

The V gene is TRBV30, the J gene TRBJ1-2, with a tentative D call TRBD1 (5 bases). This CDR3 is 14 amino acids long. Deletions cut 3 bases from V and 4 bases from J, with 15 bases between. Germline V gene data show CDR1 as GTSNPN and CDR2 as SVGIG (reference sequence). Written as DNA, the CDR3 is TGTGCCTGGAGAGTCCCGGGCCAGGGCTATGGCTACACCTTC. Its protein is CAWRVPGQGYGYTF. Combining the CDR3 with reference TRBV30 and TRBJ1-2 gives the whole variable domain SQTIHQWPATLVQPVGSPLSLECTVEGTSNPNLYWYRQAAGRGLQLLFYSVGIGQISSEVPQNLSASRPQDRQFILSSKKLLLSDSGFYLCAWRVPGQGYGYTFGSGTRLTVV.

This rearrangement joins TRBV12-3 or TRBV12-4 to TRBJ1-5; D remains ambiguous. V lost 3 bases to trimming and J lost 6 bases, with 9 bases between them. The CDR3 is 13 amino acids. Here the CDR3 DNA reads TGTGCCAGCAGTTTTCGGTTGATTCAGCCCCAGCATTTT. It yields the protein CASSFRLIQPQHF.

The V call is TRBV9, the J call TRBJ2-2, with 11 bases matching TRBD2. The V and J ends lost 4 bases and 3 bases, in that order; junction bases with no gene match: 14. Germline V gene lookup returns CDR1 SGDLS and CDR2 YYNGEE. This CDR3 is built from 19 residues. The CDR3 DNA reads TGTGCCAGCAGCCTGGTGGTAGCGGGGGGGCCCTTCGACACCGGGGAGCTGTTTTTT. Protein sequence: CASSLVVAGGPFDTGELFF.

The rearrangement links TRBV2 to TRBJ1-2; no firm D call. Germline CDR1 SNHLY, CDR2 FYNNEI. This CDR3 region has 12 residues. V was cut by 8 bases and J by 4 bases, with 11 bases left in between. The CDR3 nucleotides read TGTGCCAGCGGCAGTGATTTCTATGGCTACACCTTC. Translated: CASGSDFYGYTF.

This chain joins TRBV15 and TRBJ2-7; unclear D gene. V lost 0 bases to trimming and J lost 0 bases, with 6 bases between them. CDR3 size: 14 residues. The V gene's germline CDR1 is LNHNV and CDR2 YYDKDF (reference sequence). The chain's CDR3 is CATSRDASSYEQYF. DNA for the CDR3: TGTGCCACCAGCAGAGATGCTTCCTCCTACGAGCAGTACTTC.

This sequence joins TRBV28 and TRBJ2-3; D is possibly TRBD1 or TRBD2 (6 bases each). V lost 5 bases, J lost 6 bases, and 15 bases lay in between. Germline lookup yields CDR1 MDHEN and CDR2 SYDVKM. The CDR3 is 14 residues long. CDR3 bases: TGTGCCAGCAGTCGTGGGGGGCTCCAGGATACGCAGTATTTT. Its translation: CASSRGGLQDTQYF.

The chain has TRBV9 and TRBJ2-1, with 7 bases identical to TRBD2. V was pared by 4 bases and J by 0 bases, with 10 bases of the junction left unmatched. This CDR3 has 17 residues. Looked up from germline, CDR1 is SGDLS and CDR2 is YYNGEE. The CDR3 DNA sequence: TGTGCCAGCAGCTTGAGCGGGGTGTCCGCCTCCTACAATGAGCAGTTCTTC. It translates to CASSLSGVSASYNEQFF. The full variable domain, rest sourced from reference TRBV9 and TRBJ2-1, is DSGVTQTPKHLITATGQRVTLRCSPRSGDLSVYWYQQSLDQGLQFLIQYYNGEERAKGNILERFSAQQFPDLHSELNLSSLELGDSALYFCASSLSGVSASYNEQFFGPGTRLTVL.

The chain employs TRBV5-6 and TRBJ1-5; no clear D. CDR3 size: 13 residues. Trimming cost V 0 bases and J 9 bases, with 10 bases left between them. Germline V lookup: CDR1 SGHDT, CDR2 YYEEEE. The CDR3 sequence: CASSLGVGWPQHF. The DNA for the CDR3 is TGTGCCAGCAGCTTGGGCGTAGGTTGGCCCCAGCATTTT.

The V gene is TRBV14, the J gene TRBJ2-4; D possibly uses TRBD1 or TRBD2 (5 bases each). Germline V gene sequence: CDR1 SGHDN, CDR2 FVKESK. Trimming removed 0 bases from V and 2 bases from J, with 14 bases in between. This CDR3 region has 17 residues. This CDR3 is CASSQDTFGGSKNIQYF. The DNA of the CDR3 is TGTGCCAGCAGCCAAGATACGTTTGGGGGATCCAAAAACATTCAGTACTTC.

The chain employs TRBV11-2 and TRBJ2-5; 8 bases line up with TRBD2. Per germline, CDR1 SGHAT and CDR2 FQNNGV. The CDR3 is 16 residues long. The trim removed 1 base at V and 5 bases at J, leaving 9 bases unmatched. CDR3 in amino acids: CASSLGQRGTGETQYF. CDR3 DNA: TGTGCCAGCAGCTTAGGACAGCGGGGGACGGGCGAGACCCAGTACTTC.

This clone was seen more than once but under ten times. The DNA of the CDR3 is TGCAGTGCTAGACAGAACAATGAGCAGTTCTTC. Translating gives CSARQNNEQFF. V usage is TRBV20-1 and J usage is TRBJ2-1; D unresolved. Looked up from germline, CDR1 is DFQATT and CDR2 is SNEGSKA (reference sequence). The CDR3 is 11 residues long. The germline V and J ends were trimmed by 2 bases and 5 bases, with 4 bases remaining between them.

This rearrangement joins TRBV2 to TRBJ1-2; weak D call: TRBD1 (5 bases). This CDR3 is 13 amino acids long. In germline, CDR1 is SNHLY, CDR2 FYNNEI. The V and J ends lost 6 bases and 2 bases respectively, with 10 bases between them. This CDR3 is CASSPGSNYGYTF. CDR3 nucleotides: TGTGCCAGCAGCCCAGGGTCCAACTATGGCTACACCTTC.

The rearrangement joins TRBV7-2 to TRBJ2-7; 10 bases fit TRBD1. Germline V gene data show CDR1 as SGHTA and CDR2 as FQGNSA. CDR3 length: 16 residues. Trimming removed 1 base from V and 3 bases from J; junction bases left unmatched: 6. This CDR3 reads CASSLVGTGVNYEQYF. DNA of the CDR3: TGTGCCAGCAGCTTAGTGGGGACAGGGGTGAACTACGAGCAGTACTTC.

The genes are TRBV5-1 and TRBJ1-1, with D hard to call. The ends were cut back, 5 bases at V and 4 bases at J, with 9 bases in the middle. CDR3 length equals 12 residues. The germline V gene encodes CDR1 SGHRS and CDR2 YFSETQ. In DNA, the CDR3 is TGCGCCAGCAGTGGGCGCGGCACTGAAGCTTTCTTT. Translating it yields CASSGRGTEAFF.

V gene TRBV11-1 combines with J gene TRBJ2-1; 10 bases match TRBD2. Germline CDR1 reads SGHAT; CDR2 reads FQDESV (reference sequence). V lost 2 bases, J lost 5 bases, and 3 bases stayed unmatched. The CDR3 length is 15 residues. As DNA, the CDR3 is TGTGCCAGCAGCTTAACTAGCGGGGCCCACAATGAGCAGTTCTTC. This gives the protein CASSLTSGAHNEQFF.

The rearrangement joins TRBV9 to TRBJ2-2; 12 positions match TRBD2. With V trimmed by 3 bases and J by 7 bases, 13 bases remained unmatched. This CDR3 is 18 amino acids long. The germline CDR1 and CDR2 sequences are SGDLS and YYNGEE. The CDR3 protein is CASSDPLAGGPMVGELFF. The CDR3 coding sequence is TGTGCCAGCAGCGACCCCCTAGCGGGGGGGCCAATGGTCGGGGAGCTGTTTTTT.

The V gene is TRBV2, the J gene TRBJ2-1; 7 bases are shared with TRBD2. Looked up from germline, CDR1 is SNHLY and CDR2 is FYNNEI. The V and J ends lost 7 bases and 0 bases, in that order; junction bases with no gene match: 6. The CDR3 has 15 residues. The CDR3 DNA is TGTGCCAGCACCCCTCAGCGGGGCTCCTACAATGAGCAGTTCTTC. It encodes CASTPQRGSYNEQFF.

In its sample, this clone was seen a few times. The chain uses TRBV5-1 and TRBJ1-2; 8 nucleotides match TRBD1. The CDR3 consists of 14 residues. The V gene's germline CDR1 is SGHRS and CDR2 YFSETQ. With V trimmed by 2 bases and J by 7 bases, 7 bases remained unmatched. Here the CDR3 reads CASSFAGTGGGYTF. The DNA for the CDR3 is TGCGCCAGCAGCTTCGCCGGGACAGGTGGTGGCTACACCTTC.

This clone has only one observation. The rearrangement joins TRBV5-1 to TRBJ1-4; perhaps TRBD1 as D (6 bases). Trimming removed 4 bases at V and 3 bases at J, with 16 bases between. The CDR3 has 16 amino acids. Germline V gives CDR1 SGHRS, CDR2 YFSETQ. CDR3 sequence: CASSRGATGANEKLFF. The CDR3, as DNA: TGCGCCAGCAGCCGAGGGGCGACAGGAGCTAATGAAAAACTGTTTTTT.

CDR3 sequence reads: CASSVQGGMLTEAFF. DNA of the CDR3: TGTGCCAGCAGCGTCCAGGGGGGGATGTTGACTGAAGCTTTCTTT. The rearrangement uses TRBV9 and TRBJ1-1; TRBD1 agrees at 7 bases. V was clipped by 2 bases and J by 5 bases; unmatched bases: 9. The CDR3 has 15 residues. Germline CDR1 and CDR2: SGDLS and YYNGEE.

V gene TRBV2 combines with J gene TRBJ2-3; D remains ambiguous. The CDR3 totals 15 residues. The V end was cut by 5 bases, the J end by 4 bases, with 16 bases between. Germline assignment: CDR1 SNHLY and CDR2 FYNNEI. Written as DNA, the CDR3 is TGTGCCAGCAGTCCCGGGCCAGTATCCGCAGATACGCAGTATTTT. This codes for CASSPGPVSADTQYF.

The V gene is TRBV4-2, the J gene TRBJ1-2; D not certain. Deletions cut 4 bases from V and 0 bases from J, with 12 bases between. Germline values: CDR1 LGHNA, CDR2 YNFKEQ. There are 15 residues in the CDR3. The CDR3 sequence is CASSPGTIANYGYTF. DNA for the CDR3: TGTGCCAGCAGCCCCGGAACTATAGCTAACTATGGCTACACCTTC.

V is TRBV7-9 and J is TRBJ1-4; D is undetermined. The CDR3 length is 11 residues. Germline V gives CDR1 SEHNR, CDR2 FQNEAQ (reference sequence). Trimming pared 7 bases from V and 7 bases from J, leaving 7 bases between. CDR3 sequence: CASTIAEKLFF. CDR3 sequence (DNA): TGTGCCAGCACCATAGCTGAAAAACTGTTTTTT.

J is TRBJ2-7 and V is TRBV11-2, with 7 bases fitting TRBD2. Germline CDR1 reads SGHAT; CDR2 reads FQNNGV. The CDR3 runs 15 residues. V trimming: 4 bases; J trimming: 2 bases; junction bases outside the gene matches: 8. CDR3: CASSYVYRGAYEQYF. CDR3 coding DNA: TGTGCCAGCAGCTACGTGTATCGGGGGGCCTACGAGCAGTACTTC.

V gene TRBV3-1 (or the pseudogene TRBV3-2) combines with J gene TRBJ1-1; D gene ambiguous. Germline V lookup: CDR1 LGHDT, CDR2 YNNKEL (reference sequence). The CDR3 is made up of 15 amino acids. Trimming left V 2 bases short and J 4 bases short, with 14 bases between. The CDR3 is CASSQTIGEGTEAFF. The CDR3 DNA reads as TGTGCCAGCAGCCAAACGATTGGGGAGGGCACTGAAGCTTTCTTT.

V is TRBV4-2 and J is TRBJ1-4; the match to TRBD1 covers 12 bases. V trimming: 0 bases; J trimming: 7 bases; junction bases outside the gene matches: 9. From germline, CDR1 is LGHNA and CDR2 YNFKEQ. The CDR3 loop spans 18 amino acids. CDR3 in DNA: TGTGCCAGCAGCCAAGATTCGGGACAGGGGGCCTTTAGTGAAAAACTGTTTTTT. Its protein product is CASSQDSGQGAFSEKLFF.

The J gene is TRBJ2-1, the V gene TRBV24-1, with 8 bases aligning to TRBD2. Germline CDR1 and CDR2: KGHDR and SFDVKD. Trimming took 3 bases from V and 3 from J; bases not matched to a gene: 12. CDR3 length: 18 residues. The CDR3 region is CATSDPNRPGGVYNEQFF. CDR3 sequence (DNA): TGTGCCACCAGTGATCCGAACCGGCCGGGAGGGGTCTACAATGAGCAGTTCTTC.

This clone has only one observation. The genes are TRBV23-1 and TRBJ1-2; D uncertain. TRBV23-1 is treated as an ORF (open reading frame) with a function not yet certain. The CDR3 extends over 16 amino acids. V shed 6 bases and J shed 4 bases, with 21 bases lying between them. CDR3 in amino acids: CASSPYPWTGGYGYTF. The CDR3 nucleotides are TGCGCCAGCAGCCCCTATCCGTGGACGGGAGGCTATGGCTACACCTTC.

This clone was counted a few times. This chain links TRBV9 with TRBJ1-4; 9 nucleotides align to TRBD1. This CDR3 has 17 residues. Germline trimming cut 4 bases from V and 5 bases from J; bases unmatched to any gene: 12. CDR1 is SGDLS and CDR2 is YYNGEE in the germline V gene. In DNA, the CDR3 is TGTGCCAGCAGCACGATCCCCGGGGGGACAGGGAATGAAAAACTGTTTTTT. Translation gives CASSTIPGGTGNEKLFF.

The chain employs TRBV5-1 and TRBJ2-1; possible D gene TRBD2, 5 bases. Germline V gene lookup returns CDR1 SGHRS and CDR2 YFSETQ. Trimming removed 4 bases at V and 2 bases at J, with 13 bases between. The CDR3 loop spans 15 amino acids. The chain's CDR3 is CASSREGGTYNEQFF. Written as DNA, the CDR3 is TGCGCCAGCAGCCGAGAGGGTGGGACCTACAATGAGCAGTTCTTC.